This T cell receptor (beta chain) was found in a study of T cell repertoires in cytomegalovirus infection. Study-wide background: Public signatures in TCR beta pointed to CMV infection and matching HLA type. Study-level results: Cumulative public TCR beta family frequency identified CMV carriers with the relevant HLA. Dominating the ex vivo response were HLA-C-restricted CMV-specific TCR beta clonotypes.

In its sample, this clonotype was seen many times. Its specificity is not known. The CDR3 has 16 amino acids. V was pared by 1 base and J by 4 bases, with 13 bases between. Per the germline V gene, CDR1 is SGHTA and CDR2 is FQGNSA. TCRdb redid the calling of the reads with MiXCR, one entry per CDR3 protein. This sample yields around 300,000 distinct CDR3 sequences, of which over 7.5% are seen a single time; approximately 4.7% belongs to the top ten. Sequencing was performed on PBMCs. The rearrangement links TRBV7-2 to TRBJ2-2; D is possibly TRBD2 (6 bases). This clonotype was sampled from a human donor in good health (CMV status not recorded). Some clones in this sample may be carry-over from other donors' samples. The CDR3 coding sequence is TGTGCCAGCAGCTTAGTCACGGGAGTCAGCACCGGGGAGCTGTTTTTT. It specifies CASSLVTGVSTGELFF.